Listed below are T cell receptor beta chains from one sample, sequenced in a study of T cells in Graves' hyperthyroidism and ophthalmopathy. In TCRdb, the multiplex PCR reads were re-called with MiXCR into one record per CDR3 protein. The table has hundreds of thousands of distinct CDR3 sequences, approximately 25% seen once. What was sequenced was blood. The receptors here all came from a man aged 45 to 65 with Graves' hyperthyroidism. CDR3s include the opening cysteine and the closing phenylalanine or tryptophan.

cdr3_aa	v_call	j_call
CASRTGGSGQPQHF	TRBV12-3/TRBV12-4	TRBJ1-5
CASSQQLSSTDTQYF	TRBV3-1	TRBJ2-3
CASRLAGGEQYF	TRBV6-1	TRBJ2-7
CSASQASYEQFF	TRBV20-1	TRBJ2-1
CASSYSGEQYF	TRBV6-2/TRBV6-3	TRBJ2-7
CASSFGDRGVEAFF	TRBV11-2	TRBJ1-1
CASSQELALTNEQFF	TRBV4-1	TRBJ2-1
CASRTGRSNQPQHF	TRBV6-1	TRBJ1-5
CASSLKPVAHNGYTF	TRBV28	TRBJ1-2
CASTEGQGLTDTQYF	TRBV2	TRBJ2-3
CASSRTGVLQETQYF	TRBV6-1	TRBJ2-5
CASSLAGRFTGELFF	TRBV11-2	TRBJ2-2
CSARDPLNYEQYF	TRBV20-1	TRBJ2-7
CASSFGRSGDQPQHF	TRBV6-1	TRBJ1-5
CASSMGLIGEQYF	TRBV10-2	TRBJ2-7
CASKREASTDTQYF	TRBV2	TRBJ2-3
CASSLAGEGTEAFF	TRBV7-2	TRBJ1-1
CASSPSTGELFF	TRBV18	TRBJ2-2
CASSISTGELFF	TRBV6-1	TRBJ2-2
CASRGTINTGELFF	TRBV6-1	TRBJ2-2
CASSVAAGNADTQYF	TRBV9	TRBJ2-3
CASSVGIASSYEQYF	TRBV3-1	TRBJ2-7